Listed below are T cell receptor beta chains from one sample, sequenced in a study of blood T cells in healthy people across ages. TCRdb processed the 5' RACE reads anew with MiXCR; each CDR3 protein has one entry. Among around 780,000 distinct CDR3 sequences, about 56% were seen once, and the ten largest hold 20% to 30%. Input material: blood. These receptors were taken from a man aged 40-49 years in good health. Both conserved end residues are part of each CDR3. D genes are given only for firm matches. The size entry is marked missing in some rows and otherwise reads once, few, many or a size class.

clone_size,v_call,d_call,j_call,cdr3_aa,cdr3_nt
once,TRBV12-5,NA,TRBJ2-1,CASDGDSYNEQFF,TGTGCCTCTGACGGGGACTCCTACAATGAGCAGTTCTTC
NA,TRBV10-3,TRBD2,TRBJ2-7,CAISVVAGVRFGGVEQYF,TGTGCCATCAGTGTTGTAGCGGGAGTGCGATTTGGGGGTGTCGAGCAGTACTTC
NA,TRBV12-3/TRBV12-4,NA,TRBJ2-7,CASRLGVYEQYF,TGTGCCAGCAGACTGGGAGTCTACGAGCAGTACTTC
many,TRBV4-2,NA,TRBJ2-6,CASSQDDSSGANVLTF,TGTGCCAGCAGCCAAGATGATAGCTCTGGGGCCAACGTCCTGACTTTC
many,TRBV7-2,NA,TRBJ2-5,CASSLQGAVRRSQYF,TGTGCCAGCAGCTTGCAGGGTGCAGTACGTAGATCCCAGTACTTC
NA,TRBV4-1,NA,TRBJ1-6,CASSPVLEGGVSPLHF,TGCGCCAGCAGCCCCGTGTTGGAGGGTGGCGTGTCACCCCTCCACTTT
NA,TRBV20-1,NA,TRBJ2-5,CSSQGVQETQYF,TGCAGTTCTCAGGGAGTCCAAGAGACCCAGTACTTC
NA,TRBV25-1,NA,TRBJ1-4,CASSEDIRVGKLFF,TGTGCCAGCAGTGAAGACATTCGAGTCGGAAAACTGTTTTTT
NA,TRBV6-2/TRBV6-3,NA,TRBJ2-3,CASKKVLDTQYF,TGTGCCAGCAAGAAAGTGTTGGATACGCAGTATTTT
NA,TRBV20-1,TRBD2,TRBJ2-1,CSASGTSGYNEQFF,TGCAGTGCTAGTGGGACTAGCGGATACAATGAGCAGTTCTTC
few,TRBV5-1,NA,TRBJ2-1,CASSLGLETSSYNEQFF,TGCGCCAGCAGCTTGGGACTGGAAACGAGCTCCTACAATGAGCAGTTCTTC
NA,TRBV10-3,NA,TRBJ2-2,CAISAGTPGSGELFF,TGTGCCATCAGCGCCGGGACTCCAGGGTCCGGGGAGCTGTTTTTT
few,TRBV24-1,NA,TRBJ2-3,CATSVNTARFGTDTQYF,TGTGCCACCAGTGTTAACACGGCGAGGTTTGGCACAGATACGCAGTATTTT
NA,TRBV6-5,NA,TRBJ2-1,CASSLNGGAQVNEQFF,TGTGCCAGCAGTCTTAACGGAGGGGCCCAAGTAAATGAGCAGTTCTTC
once,TRBV2,NA,TRBJ2-7,CASDGGVYEQYF,TGTGCCAGCGACGGGGGAGTGTACGAGCAGTACTTC
NA,TRBV29-1,NA,TRBJ2-1,CSVEDRARRSSYNEQFF,TGCAGCGTTGAAGATCGGGCCAGGAGAAGCTCCTACAATGAGCAGTTCTTC
few,TRBV6-5,NA,TRBJ2-7,CASSYRRAQVYEQYF,TGTGCCAGCAGTTACCGGCGGGCTCAAGTCTACGAGCAGTACTTC
once,TRBV5-1,NA,TRBJ2-1,CASSLAGVGAYNEQFF,TGCGCCAGCAGCTTGGCAGGTGTCGGTGCCTACAATGAGCAGTTCTTC
NA,TRBV13,NA,TRBJ2-1,CASSAYGTHNEQFF,TGTGCCAGCAGCGCCTACGGGACCCACAATGAGCAGTTCTTC
NA,TRBV11-3,NA,TRBJ2-5,CASSLDASLGSQETQYF,TGTGCCAGCAGCTTAGACGCTTCCCTCGGGTCTCAAGAGACCCAGTACTTC